The 19 T cell receptor beta chains presented below share a single source sample, sequenced in a study of cytomegalovirus exposure and HLA in healthy donors. Repertoires were generated with immunoSEQ multiplex PCR, while TCRdb's copy carries only in-frame clones and drops some. Found here are about 340,000 clones, about nine tenths of them singletons; the top ten hold 0.75% to 0.85%. Sample: PBMCs. Source of these receptors: a woman between 18 and 29 years old in good health and CMV-seronegative.

This chain connects TRBV28 to TRBJ2-7, with TRBD1 as a possible D gene (6 bases). This CDR3 spans 15 amino acids. Germline CDR1 MDHEN, CDR2 SYDVKM. Trimming stripped 7 bases from V and 4 bases from J, with 20 bases between. This chain's CDR3 is CASNRPGTNKYEQYF. DNA of the CDR3: TGTGCCAGCAATCGACCCGGGACAAACAAGTACGAGCAGTACTTC.

Of note for this clone: The sample contains more than one DNA sequence encoding this CDR3. CDR3 residues: CASSPRLAGAYNEQFF. CDR3 nucleotide sequence: TGTGCCAGCAGTCCCCGACTAGCGGGAGCCTACAATGAGCAGTTCTTC. The chain carries TRBV27 and TRBJ2-1; 12 bases align to TRBD2. The J segment lost 2 bases and the V segment lost 5 bases, leaving 4 bases of the junction unmatched. The V gene's germline CDR1 is MNHEY and CDR2 SMNVEV (reference sequence). The CDR3 has 16 amino acids.

The chain employs TRBV19 and TRBJ2-7; D remains ambiguous. Germline CDR1 LNHDA, CDR2 SQIVND (reference sequence). With 3 bases removed from V and 7 bases from J, the gap between germline ends came to 13 bases. CDR3 size: 13 residues. The CDR3 coding sequence is TGTGCCAGTAGTATTAAATGGCGGCTAGAGCAGTACTTC. Its protein is CASSIKWRLEQYF.

The chain links TRBV9 to TRBJ2-1; D is possibly TRBD2 (5 bases). This CDR3 is built from 14 residues. From germline, CDR1 is SGDLS and CDR2 YYNGEE. V lost 2 bases to trimming and J lost 8 bases, with 14 bases between them. The CDR3 DNA sequence: TGTGCCAGCAGCGTCGAAGGACTTGTGGATGAGCAGTTCTTC. Residues: CASSVEGLVDEQFF.

The DNA of the CDR3 is TGTGCCAGCAGCGCTACGGGACTAGCGGGAGACTACGAGCAGTACTTC. This sequence encodes CASSATGLAGDYEQYF. This chain joins TRBV7-9 and TRBJ2-7; TRBD2 matches 14 bases. The CDR3 runs 16 residues. CDR1 is SEHNR, CDR2 FQNEAQ, per germline (reference sequence). Germline trimming cut 5 bases from V and 3 bases from J; bases unmatched to any gene: 6.

V usage is TRBV9 and J usage is TRBJ2-5; D is perhaps TRBD2 (6 bases). There are 16 residues in the CDR3. Germline V gene lookup returns CDR1 SGDLS and CDR2 YYNGEE. Trimming stripped 4 bases from V and 5 bases from J, with 21 bases between. The CDR3 sequence is CASSLYGGGARETQYF. The DNA for the CDR3 is TGTGCCAGCAGCCTATACGGAGGCGGGGCGAGGGAGACCCAGTACTTC.

CDR3 sequence: CASSGTGTGRYEQYF. The CDR3 DNA reads as TGTGCCAGCAGTGGAACCGGGACAGGTCGATACGAGCAGTACTTC. The genes are TRBV28 and TRBJ2-7, with 8 positions matching TRBD1. The CDR3 runs 15 residues. The trim removed 5 bases at V and 4 bases at J, leaving 10 bases unmatched. Germline V gives CDR1 MDHEN, CDR2 SYDVKM. Combining the CDR3 with reference TRBV28 and TRBJ2-7 gives the whole variable domain DVKVTQSSRYLVKRTGEKVFLECVQDMDHENMFWYRQDPGLGLRLIYFSYDVKMKEKGDIPEGYSVSREKKERFSLILESASTNQTSMYLCASSGTGTGRYEQYFGPGTRLTVT.

This chain connects TRBV7-8 to TRBJ2-7; TRBD1 matches 7 bases. CDR3 length equals 14 residues. The junction had 8 bases not matched to a gene; V was cut back by 5 bases and J by 4 bases. In germline, CDR1 is SGHVS, CDR2 FQNEAQ. The CDR3, as DNA: TGTGCCAGCAGCGGACTGGGACAGACTTACGAGCAGTACTTC. It is translated as CASSGLGQTYEQYF.

This chain uses TRBV6-1 with TRBJ1-2, with D uncertain. Germline assignment: CDR1 MNHNS and CDR2 SASEGT. The CDR3 totals 13 residues. The V gene lost 6 bases and the J gene lost 2 bases, with 10 bases spanning the gap. The CDR3 coding sequence is TGTGCCAGCAGGAATACAAAAAACTATGGCTACACCTTC. Amino acid sequence: CASRNTKNYGYTF.

The CDR3 region is CASSLAGTPGDSYGYTF. The CDR3 nucleotides are TGCGCCAGCAGCTTGGCCGGGACACCCGGCGATAGCTATGGCTACACCTTC. The chain joins TRBV5-1 to TRBJ1-2; tentative D call: TRBD1 (6 bases). The CDR3 covers 17 residues. The germline V gene encodes CDR1 SGHRS and CDR2 YFSETQ. V lost 0 bases to trimming and J lost 4 bases, with 19 bases between them.

The rearrangement joins TRBV18 to TRBJ2-2; D is perhaps TRBD2 (6 bases). The ends were cut back, 6 bases at V and 3 bases at J, with 11 bases in the middle. The CDR3 runs 14 residues. Germline CDR1 is KGHSH and CDR2 is LQKENI. In DNA, the CDR3 is TGTGCCAGCTCCTGGGACTCTGACACCGGGGAGCTGTTTTTT. Protein: CASSWDSDTGELFF.

This sequence joins TRBV19 and TRBJ2-3; 10 bases are a match to TRBD1. Losses at the gene ends were 6 bases for V and 6 bases for J; bases not matched to a gene: 18. The V gene's germline CDR1 is LNHDA and CDR2 SQIVND (reference sequence). This CDR3 is 18 amino acids long. CDR3 in amino acids: CASSPGQGSVTRGDTQYF. The CDR3 bases are TGTGCCAGTAGCCCGGGACAGGGGTCGGTAACCCGCGGTGATACGCAGTATTTT.

The DNA for the CDR3 is TGCGCCAGCAGTACCCCGGGACAGTTGGGAGCTTTCTTT. It specifies CASSTPGQLGAFF. This chain uses TRBV5-1 with TRBJ1-1, with TRBD1 matching over 7 bases. V shed 5 bases and J 10 bases; nucleotides not matched to a gene: 11. From germline, CDR1 is SGHRS and CDR2 YFSETQ. This CDR3 spans 13 amino acids.

The chain is built from TRBV7-9 and TRBJ1-4; no clear D gene. V dropped 8 bases and J dropped 3 bases, with 10 bases sitting between them. Per the germline V gene, CDR1 is SEHNR and CDR2 is FQNEAQ (reference sequence). The CDR3 consists of 13 residues. CDR3 in DNA: TGTGCCAGCGTCCCTCAGGCTAATGAAAAACTGTTTTTT. Its protein is CASVPQANEKLFF.

CDR3 nucleotides: TGTGCCATCAGTGAGAGGAGCTTACGTCCAGAAGCTTTCTTT. This sequence encodes CAISERSLRPEAFF. The chain joins TRBV10-3 to TRBJ1-1; no reliable D call. Trimming stripped 2 bases from V and 8 bases from J, with 15 bases between. CDR1 and CDR2 from the germline V gene are ENHRY and SYGVKD. CDR3 size: 14 residues.

This clone is a singleton in its sample. The chain couples TRBV7-2 to TRBJ2-7; 9 bases fit TRBD2. V lost 3 bases, J lost 3 bases, and 15 bases stayed unmatched. The CDR3 extends over 18 amino acids. Germline CDR1 is SGHTA and CDR2 is FQGNSA. As DNA, the CDR3 is TGTGCCAGCAGCTTCCCGGCGGGAAGTCTAGCGGGGATCTACGAGCAGTACTTC. Its protein is CASSFPAGSLAGIYEQYF.

The gene calls are TRBV29-1 and TRBJ1-1; 7 bases match TRBD1. Germline CDR1 is SQVTM and CDR2 is ANQGSEA. This CDR3 contains 14 residues. V gave up 6 bases and J gave up 3 bases; unmatched junction bases: 10. In nucleotides, the CDR3 is TGCAGCGTGCCCGACAGGGTGAGGCACACTGAAGCTTTCTTT. As protein: CSVPDRVRHTEAFF.

The V call is TRBV6-4, the J call TRBJ2-7; 9 bases map to TRBD1. This CDR3 contains 14 residues. V dropped 4 bases and J dropped 5; count of bases not matched to a gene: 6. CDR1 and CDR2 (germline): MRHNA, SNTAGT. For the CDR3, the DNA is TGTGCCAGCAGTGGCGGACAGGGGAAAAACGAGCAGTACTTC. Its translation is CASSGGQGKNEQYF.

The chain carries TRBV4-2 and TRBJ1-4; TRBD1 is a possible D gene (5 bases). In germline, CDR1 is LGHNA, CDR2 YNFKEQ. This CDR3 spans 15 amino acids. The V and J ends lost 8 bases and 0 bases respectively, with 13 bases between them. CDR3 sequence: CASGQGLATNEKLFF. The CDR3 nucleotides are TGTGCCAGCGGGCAGGGTCTTGCAACTAATGAAAAACTGTTTTTT.